The clone carrying this T cell receptor beta chain showed up just once. The CDR3 consists of 17 residues. This record comes from a study of blood T cell repertoires in COVID-19. Overall study: PBMCs, B-cell-depleted T cells, or T cells provided the cDNA or gDNA that made up the material.

As handled by the study authors: Reference gene primer amplification yielded estimated nucleated cell counts. Generated by immunoSEQ multiplex PCR, the TCRdb table keeps only in-frame clones and is missing some. From that table come the V and J calls and clone size; the DNA was used to work out D and trimming. Of 150,000 to 160,000 clones listed, 80% to 90% were seen once; the top ten hold more than 14%. The sample taken for sequencing was peripheral blood. The V and J genes are TRBV21-1 and TRBJ2-1; the D call of TRBD1 is as the table states it, not checked on the DNA. TRBV21-1 is labeled a pseudogene. This sequence was found in a woman aged 40 to 55 with acute or convalescent COVID-19. In DNA form, the CDR3 reads TGTGCCAGCAGCAAGTGGACAGGGCTAATCCCCTACAATGAGCAGTTCTTC. Protein sequence: CASSKWTGLIPYNEQFF.